This record concerns one TCR beta chain sequence. This specimen comes from a study of blood T cell repertoires in COVID-19. In the study overall: COVID-19 samples from acute and convalescent phases originated in the United States, Italy and Spain.

Original analysis: Researchers report that nucleated cell counts were estimated from reference gene primer amplification. Method: immunoSEQ multiplex PCR; TCRdb's copy keeps in-frame clones and lacks some. That table gives V, J and clone size, and the DNA gave D and trimming. This table holds 57,000 or so clones, approximately 80% found once. Input material: peripheral blood. This receptor was taken from an elderly woman with active or convalescent COVID-19.

The CDR3 coding sequence is TGTGCCAGCAGTGAAGCGGTTCTGCGACCGAGGGGGGAGCTGTTTTTT. This sequence encodes CASSEAVLRPRGELFF. The chain joins TRBV6-1 to TRBJ2-2; no reliable D call. Germline CDR1 and CDR2: MNHNS and SASEGT. The CDR3 totals 16 residues. V was cut by 0 bases and J by 8 bases, with 16 bases left in between.